This T cell receptor (beta chain) was obtained from a study of T cell responses to AZD1222 COVID-19 vaccine. Study overall: Both about-4-week and about-12-week second-dose recipients were combined. General study findings and limits: White British donors predominated, females outnumbered males, and clonal diversity was possibly underestimated.

Clones were read by immunoSEQ multiplex PCR, and TCRdb kept only the in-frame ones, dropping some. The sample records about 120,000 clones, 80% to 90% being singletons. The CDR3 covers 18 residues. Germline V gene sequence: CDR1 SGDLS, CDR2 YYNGEE. The junction had 17 bases not matched to a gene; V was cut back by 4 bases and J by 4 bases. Regarding this clone: Its antigen remains unidentified.

The rearrangement links TRBV9 to TRBJ2-3; 8 bases agree with TRBD2. Here the sequenced sample was peripheral blood, taken on day 0 of AZD1222 vaccination. The receptor's source is an adult in good health. The DNA for the CDR3 is TGTGCCAGCAGCCCCAAGACTTTAGCGGGGTTTGGCTCAGATACGCAGTATTTT. Protein sequence: CASSPKTLAGFGSDTQYF.